The 28 T cell receptor beta chains below were found in one sample sequenced in a study of T cell responses to AZD1222 COVID-19 vaccine. TCRdb's copy holds only in-frame clones and misses some; the assay was immunoSEQ multiplex PCR. The sample consists of about 140,000 clones, about nine tenths of them appearing once. Sequencing used peripheral blood, obtained 28 days after the second AZD1222 dose. The receptors here all came from an adult who received the AZD1222 COVID-19 vaccine.

This clone was seen just once. The rearrangement links TRBV10-3 to TRBJ2-1, with 15 bases identical to TRBD2. Germline values: CDR1 ENHRY, CDR2 SYGVKD. The V segment lost 0 bases and the J segment 7 bases; nucleotides outside the gene matches: 10. The CDR3 is made up of 19 amino acids. The CDR3 spells CAISESIGLAGGRLNEQFF. CDR3 in DNA: TGTGCCATCAGTGAGTCGATAGGACTAGCGGGGGGGCGTTTGAATGAGCAGTTCTTC.

CDR3 region: CASSLGGASEYGYTF. As DNA, the CDR3 is TGTGCCAGTAGTCTGGGGGGCGCGTCGGAGTATGGCTACACCTTC. V is TRBV19 and J is TRBJ1-2; D is possibly TRBD1 (6 bases). CDR3 length equals 15 residues. V shed 5 bases and J shed 5 bases, with 18 bases lying between them. The germline V gene encodes CDR1 LNHDA and CDR2 SQIVND (reference sequence).

The CDR3 sequence: CASSLVSAGGNSPLHF. For the CDR3, the DNA is TGTGCCAGCAGCTTAGTGTCGGCAGGGGGTAATTCACCCCTCCACTTT. The rearrangement links TRBV7-9 to TRBJ1-6, with TRBD1 identical over 7 bases. The CDR3 is made up of 16 amino acids. Germline lookup yields CDR1 SEHNR and CDR2 FQNEAQ (reference sequence). Trimming at V came to 1 base and at J to 6 bases, leaving 6 bases not matched to a gene.

The V call is TRBV7-9, the J call TRBJ1-5; D gene unclear. V lost 8 bases, J lost 4 bases, and 15 bases lay in between. The CDR3 is 14 amino acids. Germline loops: CDR1 SEHNR, CDR2 FQNEAQ (reference sequence). CDR3 region: CASQGSGKNQPQHF. CDR3 bases: TGTGCCAGCCAAGGTTCGGGGAAAAATCAGCCCCAGCATTTT.

This sequence joins TRBV2 and TRBJ1-4; perhaps TRBD1 as D (5 bases). V lost 2 bases and J 0 bases, leaving 16 bases between the germline ends. The CDR3 is 18 amino acids. Per germline, CDR1 SNHLY and CDR2 FYNNEI. The DNA for the CDR3 is TGTGCCAGCAGTGAATCCCAGGGCAGACTCGCAACTAATGAAAAACTGTTTTTT. This translates into CASSESQGRLATNEKLFF.

CDR3 in DNA: TGTGCCAGCTCAGAGTTTTGGGAGAATGAAAAACTGTTTTTT. It translates to CASSEFWENEKLFF. The chain links TRBV18 to TRBJ1-4, with no clear D. The CDR3 contains 14 residues. Trimming shortened V by 5 bases and J by 5 bases, and 12 bases separated the two germline ends. Germline V gene data show CDR1 as KGHSH and CDR2 as LQKENI.

This clone came up once. This rearrangement joins TRBV30 to TRBJ1-4, with D unclear. Germline V gene sequence: CDR1 GTSNPN, CDR2 SVGIG (reference sequence). The CDR3 length is 13 residues. Trimming stripped 5 bases from V and 0 bases from J, with 7 bases between. The chain's CDR3 is CAWGVATNEKLFF. The CDR3 bases are TGTGCCTGGGGGGTTGCAACTAATGAAAAACTGTTTTTT.

The rearrangement joins TRBV7-9 to TRBJ1-4; D unclear. CDR1 and CDR2 from the germline V gene are SEHNR and FQNEAQ (reference sequence). This CDR3 comprises 15 residues. The germline V and J ends were trimmed by 3 bases and 4 bases, with 12 bases remaining between them. CDR3 sequence reads: CASSFSSGVNEKLFF. Written as DNA, the CDR3 is TGTGCCAGCAGCTTTTCCAGCGGTGTTAATGAAAAACTGTTTTTT.

This clone is a singleton in its sample. The V and J genes are TRBV9 and TRBJ2-5, with 12 bases that match TRBD2. This CDR3 contains 15 residues. From germline, CDR1 is SGDLS and CDR2 YYNGEE. The trim removed 0 bases at V and 4 bases at J, leaving 1 base unmatched. CDR3 DNA sequence: TGTGCCAGCAGCGTAGCTAGCGGGGGGGGAGAGACCCAGTACTTC. Translated: CASSVASGGGETQYF.

The rearrangement joins TRBV18 to TRBJ1-1; D is uncertain. This CDR3 spans 16 amino acids. The V gene lost 3 bases and the J gene lost 3 bases, with 17 bases spanning the gap. Germline V gene lookup returns CDR1 KGHSH and CDR2 LQKENI. The CDR3 bases are TGTGCCAGCTCACCCCGGGGAGGGCCAGGAGACACTGAAGCTTTCTTT. It yields the protein CASSPRGGPGDTEAFF.

This chain joins TRBV28 and TRBJ2-7; weak D call: TRBD1 (6 bases). Germline V gives CDR1 MDHEN, CDR2 SYDVKM. The CDR3 is made up of 14 amino acids. V gave up 7 bases and J gave up 3 bases, with 16 bases separating them. In nucleotides, the CDR3 is TGTGCCAGCACGACCAGGGGCCGGAGCTACGAGCAGTACTTC. Translation gives CASTTRGRSYEQYF.

The rearrangement uses TRBV18 and TRBJ2-1; D gene unclear. The CDR3 sequence is 11 residues long. V was cut by 5 bases and J by 6 bases, with 5 bases left in between. Per germline, CDR1 KGHSH and CDR2 LQKENI. CDR3 protein: CASSYSNEQFF. The CDR3 nucleotides are TGTGCCAGCTCATACAGCAATGAGCAGTTCTTC.

The V and J genes are TRBV7-9 and TRBJ1-4, with 10 positions matching TRBD1. The CDR3 runs 18 residues. V trimming: 4 bases; J trimming: 0 bases; junction bases outside the gene matches: 8. The germline V gene has CDR1 SEHNR and CDR2 FQNEAQ (reference sequence). CDR3 amino acids: CASSYHRDRGTTNEKLFF. The CDR3 bases are TGTGCCAGCAGCTACCACCGGGACAGGGGTACAACTAATGAAAAACTGTTTTTT.

This clone is a singleton in its sample. This rearrangement joins TRBV2 to TRBJ1-4; D call uncertain. CDR1 SNHLY and CDR2 FYNNEI come from the germline V gene. This CDR3 has 14 residues. V was pared by 1 base and J by 8 bases, with 11 bases between. CDR3: CASSEGWNLEKLFF. The CDR3 nucleotides read TGTGCCAGCAGTGAAGGTTGGAATCTAGAAAAACTGTTTTTT. Looking up the rest from reference TRBV2 and TRBJ1-4 gives the full variable domain: EPEVTQTPSHQVTQMGQEVILRCVPISNHLYFYWYRQILGQKVEFLVSFYNNEISEKSEIFDDQFSVERPDGSNFTLKIRSTKLEDSAMYFCASSEGWNLEKLFFGSGTQLSVL.

In this sample, this clone turned up once. This chain joins TRBV24-1 and TRBJ2-7, with D tentatively TRBD2 (6 bases). Trimming cost V 3 bases and J 7 bases, with 21 bases left between them. The length of the CDR3 is 16 residues. Germline values: CDR1 KGHDR, CDR2 SFDVKD. The CDR3 DNA reads as TGTGCCACCAGTGATCCCCCGGGACTGGGCCACGGGGAGCAGTACTTC. Protein sequence: CATSDPPGLGHGEQYF.

This rearrangement joins TRBV12-3 or TRBV12-4 to TRBJ1-4, with D perhaps TRBD1 (5 bases). The CDR3 runs to 12 residues. Trimming took off 3 bases at V and 7 bases at J, with 6 bases between the two ends. CDR3 in amino acids: CASSFQGEKLFF. The DNA for the CDR3 is TGTGCCAGCAGTTTCCAGGGTGAAAAACTGTTTTTT.

The rearrangement joins TRBV7-3 to TRBJ2-3; 10 nucleotides agree with TRBD2. The CDR3 consists of 14 residues. V gave up 6 bases and J gave up 7 bases; unmatched junction bases: 7. CDR1 SGHTA and CDR2 FQGTGA come from the germline V gene. The CDR3 region has the DNA TGTGCCAGCAGGAAAAGCGGGAGGGCCCATACGCAGTATTTT. This sequence encodes CASRKSGRAHTQYF.

DNA of the CDR3: TGTGCCAGCAGCTTAGTTTTGGCTCAGGGGGAAAAACTGTTTTTT. This sequence encodes CASSLVLAQGEKLFF. The rearrangement uses TRBV7-9 and TRBJ1-4, with a tentative D call TRBD1 (6 bases). There are 15 residues in the CDR3. Per the germline V gene, CDR1 is SEHNR and CDR2 is FQNEAQ (reference sequence). The germline V and J ends were trimmed by 1 base and 8 bases, with 14 bases remaining between them.

This clone was detected once. The rearrangement links TRBV5-1 to TRBJ2-1, with D unclear. V was clipped by 4 bases and J by 4 bases, with 9 bases between them. CDR1 and CDR2 (germline): SGHRS, YFSETQ. This CDR3 spans 13 amino acids. This CDR3 reads CASSTGPYNEQFF. In DNA form, the CDR3 reads TGCGCCAGCAGCACCGGACCTTACAATGAGCAGTTCTTC.

This chain uses TRBV5-1 with TRBJ2-2; D call uncertain. V lost 1 base and J lost 10, with 11 bases in between. The CDR3 consists of 13 residues. CDR1 and CDR2 (germline): SGHRS, YFSETQ. The CDR3 loop is CASSLTTGAELFF. The CDR3 region has the DNA TGCGCCAGCAGCTTGACTACCGGCGCGGAGCTGTTTTTT. The full variable domain, completed using reference TRBV5-1 and TRBJ2-2, is KAGVTQTPRYLIKTRGQQVTLSCSPISGHRSVSWYQQTPGQGLQFLFEYFSETQRNKGNFPGRFSGRQFSNSRSEMNVSTLELGDSALYLCASSLTTGAELFFGEGSRLTVL.

The chain couples TRBV27 to TRBJ2-7; D remains unclear. The length of the CDR3 is 11 residues. Germline V gives CDR1 MNHEY, CDR2 SMNVEV (reference sequence). V lost 6 bases and J 3 bases, leaving 6 bases between the germline ends. The CDR3 coding sequence is TGTGCCAGCAGCGGCGGCTACGAGCAGTACTTC. This translates into CASSGGYEQYF.

This chain uses TRBV7-9 with TRBJ1-2; unclear D gene. Trimming took 5 bases from V and 4 from J, leaving 11 bases between them. Per the germline V gene, CDR1 is SEHNR and CDR2 is FQNEAQ (reference sequence). CDR3 length: 13 amino acids. DNA for the CDR3: TGTGCCAGCAGCCCAGACATTAGCTATGGCTACACCTTC. Protein product: CASSPDISYGYTF. The entire variable domain, with the rest obtained from reference TRBV7-9 and TRBJ1-2, is as follows: DTGVSQNPRHKITKRGQNVTFRCDPISEHNRLYWYRQTLGQGPEFLTYFQNEAQLEKSRLLSDRFSAERPKGSFSTLEIQRTEQGDSAMYLCASSPDISYGYTFGSGTRLTVV.

This chain links TRBV4-2 with TRBJ2-3, with D unresolved. The CDR3 is 14 residues long. Germline lookup yields CDR1 LGHNA and CDR2 YNFKEQ. V shed 0 bases and J shed 4 bases, with 8 bases lying between them. Here the CDR3 DNA reads TGTGCCAGCAGCCAAGATTTGTTATCAGATACGCAGTATTTT. Protein: CASSQDLLSDTQYF.

CDR3 in DNA: TGCGCCAGCAGATACCGGACAGGGGTTGATGGCTACACCTTC. This encodes CASRYRTGVDGYTF. This sequence joins TRBV5-1 and TRBJ1-2, with 9 nucleotides matching TRBD1. V gave up 5 bases and J gave up 6 bases; unmatched junction bases: 8. From germline, CDR1 is SGHRS and CDR2 YFSETQ. This CDR3 spans 14 amino acids.

The V call is TRBV24-1, the J call TRBJ1-2, with TRBD1 as a possible D gene (6 bases). CDR3 size: 14 residues. The germline V gene has CDR1 KGHDR and CDR2 SFDVKD. The V end lost 5 bases, the J end lost 4 bases, and 13 bases lay between the germline ends. CDR3 DNA sequence: TGTGCCACCAGTGCCAGAACAGGGTCCTATGGCTACACCTTC. As protein: CATSARTGSYGYTF.

The chain recombines TRBV5-1 with TRBJ2-1, with TRBD2 matching 14 bases. Per the germline V gene, CDR1 is SGHRS and CDR2 is YFSETQ. With V trimmed by 4 bases and J by 5 bases, 5 bases remained unmatched. The length of the CDR3 is 16 residues. CDR3 region: CASSPTSGGVHNEQFF. The CDR3 DNA follows: TGCGCCAGCAGCCCGACTAGCGGGGGGGTTCACAATGAGCAGTTCTTC.

The J gene is TRBJ2-3, the V gene TRBV7-9; 8 nucleotides align to TRBD1. CDR1 and CDR2 from the germline V gene are SEHNR and FQNEAQ (reference sequence). The CDR3 length is 14 residues. The J segment lost 8 bases and the V segment lost 5 bases, leaving 9 bases of the junction unmatched. The CDR3 coding sequence is TGTGCCAGCAGCGTGACAGGGGCCAAAGGTACGCAGTATTTT. Its protein product is CASSVTGAKGTQYF.

The J gene is TRBJ2-4, the V gene TRBV2; the D gene is possibly TRBD2 (7 bases). Per germline, CDR1 SNHLY and CDR2 FYNNEI. The CDR3 loop spans 15 amino acids. V lost 4 bases, J lost 9 bases, and 19 bases lay in between. CDR3 DNA sequence: TGTGCCAGCAGTGTAGGACGGGGGGCCGGGAGCATTCAGTACTTC. Translating it yields CASSVGRGAGSIQYF.